This T cell receptor (beta chain) is from a study of blood T cells in healthy people across ages. The second PCR ran about 6 to 11 cycles with a sample-barcoded 5' primer and J-beta primers. Researchers report that a template-switch adaptor with 12 random nucleotides tagged each cDNA molecule. TCRdb passed the 5' RACE reads through MiXCR, listing each CDR3 protein once. The sample carries fewer than 1,000,000 distinct CDR3 sequences, 35% to 50% recorded once. CDR3 length: 15 residues. Trimming removed 7 bases at V and 3 bases at J, with 16 bases between. Germline CDR1 and CDR2: SGHTA and FQGNSA. Donors each provided about 10 milliliters of peripheral blood.

This receptor was identified in a man older than 75 in good health. The source material was blood. The chain employs TRBV7-2 and TRBJ2-1; the D gene could be TRBD1 or TRBD2 (5 bases each). In nucleotides, the CDR3 is TGTGCCAGCATAGACCGGGACGGACGCTACAATGAGCAGTTCTTC. Amino acids: CASIDRDGRYNEQFF. Filled out from reference TRBV7-2 and TRBJ2-1, the complete variable domain reads GAGVSQSPSNKVTEKGKDVELRCDPISGHTALYWYRQSLGQGLEFLIYFQGNSAPDKSGLPSDRFSAERTGGSVSTLTIQRTQQEDSAVYLCASIDRDGRYNEQFFGPGTRLTVL.